The rows below give T cell receptor beta chains drawn from one sample of a study of CD8+CD57+ T cells in acquired aplastic anemia. TCRdb reprocessed the reads via MiXCR and lists one record per CDR3 protein. The sample lists over 250,000 distinct CDR3 sequences, 56% occurring once. The sequenced sample was sorted CD4+, CD8+, or CD8+CD57+ T cells (not recorded which) from PBMCs. Source of these receptors: a human donor with aplastic anemia. Each CDR3 is given with its conserved first and last residue. Clone size, where shown, is once, few, many, or a class for clones that have expanded.

>TRBV19|-
CASSTGQGEQYF
>TRBV2|-
CASPPSPATNEKLFF
>TRBV9|many
CASSQEIPGELFF
>TRBV4-1|many
CASSPEGTQLNNEQFF
>TRBV9|-
CASQRGSGANTGELFF
>TRBV2|-
CASSLGHSKETQYF
>TRBV20-1|-
CSARDRHRGLSPLHF
>TRBV19|once
CASDRISQETQYF
>TRBV25-1|-
CASSAEPGLQETQYF
>TRBV7-9|-
CASNDRVFATEAFF
>TRBV20-1|few
CSASSDRRASEQFF
>TRBV7-8|many
CASSPGTATGELFF
>TRBV7-8|-
CASSLTGLAGSGGETQYF
>TRBV7-8|many
CASSLQATSFKQYF
>TRBV19|-
CASSSGLAGGWNEQFF
>TRBV7-9|-
CASSLDRQNYEQYF
>TRBV4-1|many
CASSQDATGGVEKLFF
>TRBV7-3|-
CASSRTAINYGYTF
>TRBV20-1|few
CSAANRGGTEAFF
>TRBV20-1|-
CSARDRVLKGPSTEAFF
>TRBV18|-
CASSPSRSSRNNEQFF
>TRBV7-9|few
CASQGLQVGDTQYF
>TRBV12-3/TRBV12-4|-
CASSLRRASYNEQFF
>TRBV20-1|-
CSASTGAGNQPQHF
>TRBV5-1|many
CASSPPADADTQYF
>TRBV5-1|-
CASSDPSSGNTIYF
>TRBV24-1|few
CATSDWNRGETQYF
>TRBV6-6|-
CASRGDGQETQYF
>TRBV5-4|-
CASSAGGGRSYNEQFF
>TRBV24-1|few
CATSDPGRSYGYTF
>TRBV2|few
CASSLQGVSYEQYF
>TRBV10-1|many
CASSSLGKETQYF
>TRBV20-1|many
CSVLDSAGRYGYTF
>TRBV5-5|many
CASSLVVTGLLRNTIYF
>TRBV20-1|-
CTEGPQYF
>TRBV9|-
CASSVASIAGRAGELFF
>TRBV9|once
CASSVATGGTEAFF
>TRBV20-1|-
CSALGQETGPNYEQYF
>TRBV10-3|-
CATRDRASGYGYTF
>TRBV6-5|-
CASSYSPGSGNTIYF
>TRBV6-2/TRBV6-3|few
CASSYIGSTEQYF
>TRBV12-3/TRBV12-4|-
CASTQGGDQPQHF
>TRBV20-1|-
CSASPLSYGYTF
>TRBV20-1|few
CSATQDYEQYF
>TRBV27|many
CASSPEGFYGYTF
>TRBV7-9|-
CAGSLGVNEQFF
>TRBV4-1|few
CASSQRGPRGVDSPLHF
>TRBV5-1|many
CASSLGGSSYEQYF
>TRBV20-1|-
CSARPGTGQETQYF
>TRBV6-5|many
CASSQGTGGGYTF
>TRBV20-1|-
CLARESSYNERFF
>TRBV12-3/TRBV12-4|many
CASSSARAQDRDEQYF
>TRBV9|-
CASSTTGVNNQPQHF
>TRBV27|many
CASSLLGQSGLYGYTF
>TRBV20-1|-
CSAKDPRGHQETQYF
>TRBV24-1|many
CATSDSGTGDTGELFF
>TRBV10-2|-
CASRQTSGGAWQETQYF
>TRBV15|many
CATSLRTDTYEQYF
>TRBV18|few
CASSPRTGVLDTEAFF